Shown below are 21 T cell receptor beta chains from a single sample sequenced in a study of blood T cell repertoires in COVID-19 (dated by TCRdb to the early 2020s). Library construction relied on the immunoSEQ multiplex PCR assay. Held by TCRdb, this immuneACCESS table contains in-frame sequences only and omits some clones. Under half of the omission traces to an unresolved V gene where checked; the cause of the rest is unknown. This sample comprises fewer than 20,000 clones, less than 90% of them detected only once. The ten largest clones add up to around 24% of the sample. The source material was peripheral blood. The receptors stem from a man between 60 and 75 years old with acute or convalescent COVID-19.

The gene calls are TRBV3-1 (or the pseudogene TRBV3-2) and TRBJ1-6; possible D gene TRBD1, 6 bases. V was cut by 3 bases and J by 7 bases, with 16 bases left in between. The germline CDR1 and CDR2 sequences are LGHDT and YNNKEL (reference sequence). The CDR3 totals 16 residues. CDR3 in amino acids: CASSHDLGHLNSPLHF. The CDR3 region has the DNA TGTGCCAGCAGCCATGACCTGGGACATCTAAATTCACCCCTCCACTTT.

CDR3 DNA: TGTGCCAGCAGCCAAGGACAGCACACCGGGGAGCTGTTTTTT. Protein: CASSQGQHTGELFF. This sequence joins TRBV5-6 and TRBJ2-2; perhaps TRBD1 as D (6 bases). This CDR3 spans 14 amino acids. V shed 4 bases and J shed 3 bases, with 10 bases lying between them. Looked up from germline, CDR1 is SGHDT and CDR2 is YYEEEE.

The rearrangement joins TRBV28 to TRBJ2-7; TRBD2 matches at 12 bases. The germline V gene encodes CDR1 MDHEN and CDR2 SYDVKM. The CDR3 runs to 16 residues. Trimming at V came to 3 bases and at J to 6 bases, leaving 9 bases not matched to a gene. In nucleotides, the CDR3 is TGTGCCAGCAGTTTTGTAGGGACTAGCGGGTTGCCCGAGCAGTACTTC. It translates to CASSFVGTSGLPEQYF.

The chain has TRBV5-4 and TRBJ2-2; 10 positions match TRBD2. This CDR3 is built from 17 residues. With 0 bases clipped from V and 6 bases from J, the junction kept 8 bases outside the gene matches. The germline gives CDR1 SGHNT, CDR2 YYREEE (reference sequence). The CDR3 spells CASSLGLAGVNPGELFF. The CDR3 coding sequence is TGTGCCAGCAGCTTGGGGCTAGCGGGAGTTAATCCCGGGGAGCTGTTTTTT.

CDR3 residues: CASSPGGRTNEKLFF. CDR3 in DNA: TGTGCCAGCAGCCCGGGGGGCCGTACTAATGAAAAACTGTTTTTT. The chain carries TRBV14 and TRBJ1-4; tentatively, D is TRBD1 (6 bases). The CDR3 is made up of 15 amino acids. Deletions cut 4 bases from V and 2 bases from J, with 11 bases between. Germline CDR1 reads SGHDN; CDR2 reads FVKESK.

As to this clone: A junction end diverges from the germline sequence, so it may reflect a read error. The chain uses TRBV7-9 and TRBJ2-2; TRBD2 is a possible D gene (6 bases). CDR1 SEHNR and CDR2 FQNEAQ come from the germline V gene (reference sequence). This CDR3 spans 14 amino acids. CDR3 loop: CVSSLASGAGELFF. In DNA form, the CDR3 reads TGTGTCAGCAGCTTAGCGTCGGGGGCCGGGGAGCTGTTTTTT.

The J gene is TRBJ2-3, the V gene TRBV7-8, with D perhaps TRBD1 (5 bases). Trimming shortened V by 4 bases and J by 1 base, and 24 bases separated the two germline ends. Per the germline V gene, CDR1 is SGHVS and CDR2 is FQNEAQ. The CDR3 spans 19 residues. CDR3 sequence (DNA): TGTGCCAGCAGCTCCACTCTCAGGGCTGTGGACCCTGGCACAGATACGCAGTATTTT. It codes for CASSSTLRAVDPGTDTQYF. Full variable domain (missing parts from reference TRBV7-8 and TRBJ2-3): GAGVSQSPRYKVAKRGQDVALRCDPISGHVSLFWYQQALGQGPEFLTYFQNEAQLDKSGLPSDRFFAERPEGSVSTLKIQRTQQEDSAVYLCASSSTLRAVDPGTDTQYFGPGTRLTVL.

V gene TRBV14 combines with J gene TRBJ2-7, with TRBD1 matching 10 bases. This CDR3 is 15 amino acids long. Losses at the gene ends were 2 bases for V and 2 bases for J; bases not matched to a gene: 3. Germline V gene data show CDR1 as SGHDN and CDR2 as FVKESK. The CDR3 region is CASSQRGTGAYEQYF. The DNA of the CDR3 is TGTGCCAGCAGCCAACGCGGGACAGGGGCCTACGAGCAGTACTTC.

The rearrangement uses TRBV10-2 and TRBJ2-7; a possible D gene is TRBD2 (5 bases). This CDR3 is 15 amino acids long. CDR1 is WSHSY, CDR2 SAAADI, per germline. V gave up 3 bases and J gave up 3 bases, with 15 bases separating them. This CDR3 reads CASSESWLAGYEQYF. In nucleotides, the CDR3 is TGCGCCAGCAGTGAATCGTGGCTAGCCGGCTACGAGCAGTACTTC.

CDR3 sequence reads: CASSENGANTEAFF. CDR3 DNA sequence: TGTGCCAGCAGTGAAAATGGGGCGAACACTGAAGCTTTCTTT. The chain carries TRBV2 and TRBJ1-1; D might be TRBD1 (5 bases). Germline-derived CDR1 and CDR2 are SNHLY and FYNNEI. This CDR3 comprises 14 residues. V lost 2 bases to trimming and J lost 1 base, with 8 bases between them.

V usage is TRBV5-4 and J usage is TRBJ1-5; D gene uncertain. Trimming removed 4 bases from V and 1 base from J, with 9 bases in between. There are 14 residues in the CDR3. Germline V gene data show CDR1 as SGHNT and CDR2 as YYREEE (reference sequence). CDR3 sequence: CASSLDGSNQPQHF. Here the CDR3 DNA reads TGTGCCAGCAGCCTGGACGGGAGCAATCAGCCCCAGCATTTT.

This chain uses TRBV3-1 (or the pseudogene TRBV3-2) with TRBJ2-1; D perhaps matches TRBD2 (7 bases). The CDR3 has 15 residues. Trimming took 4 bases from V and 12 from J, leaving 22 bases between them. Per the germline V gene, CDR1 is LGHDT and CDR2 is YNNKEL (reference sequence). The CDR3 loop is CASSLGTTWGQLQFF. For the CDR3, the DNA is TGTGCCAGCAGCCTCGGGACTACCTGGGGGCAGTTGCAGTTCTTC.

The chain links TRBV7-2 to TRBJ1-4, with 8 nucleotides matching TRBD1. Trimming at V came to 2 bases and at J to 5 bases, leaving 7 bases not matched to a gene. The germline V gene encodes CDR1 SGHTA and CDR2 FQGNSA. The CDR3 is 16 amino acids. CDR3 DNA: TGTGCCAGCAGCTTACAAGACAGGGGCGGGAATGAAAAACTGTTTTTT. Its protein is CASSLQDRGGNEKLFF.

The chain uses TRBV5-1 and TRBJ2-2, with D tentatively TRBD1 (6 bases). Trimming left V 4 bases short and J 5 bases short, with 15 bases between. Germline V gene lookup returns CDR1 SGHRS and CDR2 YFSETQ. This CDR3 is built from 15 residues. CDR3 bases: TGCGCCAGCAGCCCCGGGGCAGGGGAGACCGGGGAGCTGTTTTTT. It yields the protein CASSPGAGETGELFF.

The gene calls are TRBV4-1 and TRBJ2-2; a possible D gene is TRBD1 (6 bases). Germline lookup yields CDR1 MGHRA and CDR2 YSYEKL. The germline V and J ends were trimmed by 1 base and 7 bases, with 13 bases remaining between them. The CDR3 length is 15 residues. CDR3 in amino acids: CASSQGLRGSGELFF. CDR3 nucleotides: TGCGCCAGCAGCCAAGGCCTCAGGGGTAGCGGGGAGCTGTTTTTT.

The rearrangement links TRBV30 to TRBJ1-1; TRBD1 agrees at 10 bases. J gave up 5 bases and V 2 bases, and 17 bases lay outside the gene matches. CDR3 length: 18 residues. Germline CDR1 is GTSNPN and CDR2 is SVGIG (reference sequence). CDR3 loop: CAWSFRPDRGLSRTEAFF. DNA of the CDR3: TGTGCCTGGAGTTTTCGCCCCGACAGGGGGCTATCGCGAACTGAAGCTTTCTTT.

V and J are TRBV2 and TRBJ1-1; D may be TRBD1 (5 bases). This CDR3 has 14 amino acids. Deletions cut 4 bases from V and 4 bases from J, with 13 bases between. Germline CDR1 is SNHLY and CDR2 is FYNNEI. CDR3 loop: CASSGAGLGTEAFF. The DNA for the CDR3 is TGTGCCAGCAGTGGGGCAGGGCTCGGCACTGAAGCTTTCTTT.

The rearrangement uses TRBV5-5 and TRBJ2-7; TRBD1 matches 10 bases. The CDR3 extends over 14 amino acids. The junction had 6 bases not matched to a gene; V was cut back by 3 bases and J by 6 bases. Germline V CDR1 and CDR2: SGHKS, YYEKEE (reference sequence). This chain's CDR3 is CASSSGTGVSEQYF. Here the CDR3 DNA reads TGTGCCAGCAGCTCCGGGACAGGGGTCTCCGAGCAGTACTTC.

This clone was counted once. V usage is TRBV6-2 or TRBV6-3 and J usage is TRBJ1-2; 8 nucleotides match TRBD1. CDR3 length equals 16 residues. Germline-derived CDR1 and CDR2 are MNHEY and SVGEGT. V lost 2 bases and J lost 2; bases outside the gene matches: 7. CDR3 sequence (DNA): TGTGCCAGCAGTTACCTGCAGGGGGCGCGAAACTATGGCTACACCTTC. Its translation: CASSYLQGARNYGYTF.

This clone has only one observation. The CDR3: CSVRSGTGDYEQYF. CDR3 DNA: TGCAGCGTCCGATCCGGGACAGGGGACTACGAGCAGTACTTC. The rearrangement joins TRBV29-1 to TRBJ2-7, with 10 bases that match TRBD1. CDR1 is SQVTM and CDR2 is ANQGSEA in the germline V gene. This CDR3 is built from 14 residues. With 6 bases clipped from V and 3 bases from J, the junction kept 8 bases outside the gene matches.

The CDR3 loop reads CASSVLADPSVEQYF. The CDR3 DNA sequence: TGTGCCAGCAGCGTATTAGCGGACCCCTCCGTCGAGCAGTACTTC. V and J are TRBV9 and TRBJ2-7, with a possible D match to TRBD2 (6 bases). Looked up from germline, CDR1 is SGDLS and CDR2 is YYNGEE. The germline V and J ends were trimmed by 1 base and 6 bases, with 17 bases remaining between them. The CDR3 covers 15 residues.